The 22 T cell receptor beta chains reported below all come from one sample, sequenced in a study of blood T cell repertoires in COVID-19 (dated by TCRdb to 2020 to 2021). Library method: the immunoSEQ multiplex PCR assay. The source is immuneACCESS, and TCRdb retained only in-frame sequences with V and J called. Part of the clones is not carried over; for the studies checked, unresolved V genes explain less than half of this, and the remainder is unexplained. The table for this sample lists 250,000 to 300,000 clones; roughly 87% of them were counted only once. In total, the top ten clones hold about 2% of the sample. Sequencing was carried out using peripheral blood. The receptors here all came from a woman in her fifties or sixties who had recovered from COVID-19.

The chain recombines TRBV6-2 or TRBV6-3 with TRBJ1-1, with D maybe TRBD1 (5 bases). V lost 4 bases and J lost 5, with 14 bases in between. The CDR3 covers 14 residues. Germline loops: CDR1 MNHEY, CDR2 SVGEGT. The CDR3 DNA reads TGTGCCAGCAGTTCTGCCAGGGTATTTACTGAAGCTTTCTTT. Translated, it gives CASSSARVFTEAFF.

J is TRBJ1-2 and V is TRBV5-1; D not certain. The CDR3 has 14 residues. Trimming removed 4 bases from V and 4 bases from J, with 14 bases in between. Germline V gene data show CDR1 as SGHRS and CDR2 as YFSETQ. The CDR3 protein is CASSPQASGYGYTF. The CDR3 DNA follows: TGCGCCAGCAGCCCGCAGGCTTCTGGCTATGGCTACACCTTC.

The chain uses TRBV5-1 and TRBJ1-1; 7 bases map to TRBD1. Germline V gives CDR1 SGHRS, CDR2 YFSETQ. V was pared by 2 bases and J by 5 bases, with 6 bases of the junction left unmatched. The CDR3 is made up of 14 amino acids. DNA for the CDR3: TGCGCCAGCAGCTTTCAGGGGGGAGAAACTGAAGCTTTCTTT. It is translated as CASSFQGGETEAFF.

The V call is TRBV14, the J call TRBJ1-2; 7 bases align to TRBD1. The germline gives CDR1 SGHDN, CDR2 FVKESK. The CDR3 loop spans 15 amino acids. The V gene end was trimmed by 0 bases and the J gene end by 4 bases; junction bases not matched to a gene: 5. CDR3 loop: CASSQEGGPGYGYTF. DNA for the CDR3: TGTGCCAGCAGCCAAGAAGGGGGCCCTGGCTATGGCTACACCTTC.

This chain joins TRBV11-2 and TRBJ2-7; unclear D gene. This CDR3 region has 14 residues. The germline V and J ends were trimmed by 3 bases and 3 bases, with 12 bases remaining between them. Germline-derived CDR1 and CDR2 are SGHAT and FQNNGV. CDR3 coding DNA: TGTGCCAGCAGCTTCGCTCCGGAGATCTACGAGCAGTACTTC. It yields the protein CASSFAPEIYEQYF.

This chain uses TRBV5-4 with TRBJ2-3, with TRBD2 identical over 8 bases. Germline V CDR1 and CDR2: SGHNT, YYREEE (reference sequence). J was trimmed by 4 bases and V by 4 bases; bases with no gene match: 8. The CDR3 totals 15 residues. This CDR3 reads CASSPLAGLADTQYF. The CDR3 DNA is TGTGCCAGCAGCCCCCTAGCGGGTCTGGCAGATACGCAGTATTTT.

The chain recombines TRBV7-2 with TRBJ1-5; the D is unclear. This CDR3 is built from 14 residues. Germline loops: CDR1 SGHTA, CDR2 FQGNSA. The ends were cut back, 5 bases at V and 2 bases at J, with 10 bases in the middle. CDR3: CASSHDMGNQPQHF. For the CDR3, the DNA is TGTGCCAGCAGCCACGACATGGGCAATCAGCCCCAGCATTTT.

The chain combines TRBV29-1 with TRBJ2-1; TRBD2 matches at 7 bases. The CDR3 extends over 12 amino acids. The V and J ends lost 3 bases and 6 bases, in that order; junction bases with no gene match: 2. Germline V gene sequence: CDR1 SQVTM, CDR2 ANQGSEA. The CDR3 nucleotides read TGCAGCGTTGATAGGACTAGCAATGAGCAGTTCTTC. As protein: CSVDRTSNEQFF.

The chain joins TRBV27 to TRBJ1-3; D not resolved. The V end was cut by 5 bases, the J end by 4 bases, with 9 bases between. The CDR3 runs 13 residues. Germline V gene data show CDR1 as MNHEY and CDR2 as SMNVEV (reference sequence). CDR3 DNA: TGTGCCAGCAGTACATCTCCGGGAAACACCATATATTTT. Translating gives CASSTSPGNTIYF.

This clone was observed a single time. The gene calls are TRBV18 and TRBJ1-2; TRBD1 agrees at 7 bases. The germline V gene has CDR1 KGHSH and CDR2 LQKENI. With 2 bases clipped from V and 5 bases from J, the junction kept 2 bases outside the gene matches. This CDR3 has 13 amino acids. The CDR3 loop is CASSPDRVYGYTF. CDR3 nucleotides: TGTGCCAGCTCACCAGACAGGGTGTATGGCTACACCTTC.

This clone was counted a single time. The chain uses TRBV29-1 and TRBJ2-2; perhaps TRBD1 as D (6 bases). V was pared by 6 bases and J by 2 bases, with 13 bases between. Germline lookup yields CDR1 SQVTM and CDR2 ANQGSEA. The CDR3 is 14 residues long. The DNA for the CDR3 is TGCAGCGTGTCAGGGGCGCCAAACACCGGGGAGCTGTTTTTT. The encoded protein is CSVSGAPNTGELFF.

This clone was seen once. The rearrangement joins TRBV20-1 to TRBJ1-2; tentatively, D is TRBD1 (5 bases). With 3 bases removed from V and 4 bases from J, the gap between germline ends came to 12 bases. Germline CDR1 reads DFQATT; CDR2 reads SNEGSKA (reference sequence). The CDR3 is made up of 13 amino acids. Here the CDR3 DNA reads TGCAGTGCTAGTCGGGGGGAGGGCTATGGCTACACCTTC. This sequence encodes CSASRGEGYGYTF.

This clone was detected only a few times. The chain carries TRBV27 and TRBJ1-3; 9 bases are shared with TRBD1. The CDR3 loop spans 13 amino acids. Losses at the gene ends were 6 bases for V and 7 bases for J; bases not matched to a gene: 4. The V gene's germline CDR1 is MNHEY and CDR2 SMNVEV (reference sequence). DNA of the CDR3: TGTGCCAGCAGCCCGGGACAGGGTAACACCATATATTTT. It encodes CASSPGQGNTIYF.

In this sample, this clone turned up a few times. J is TRBJ1-2 and V is TRBV5-1; 9 bases align to TRBD1. The CDR3 consists of 14 residues. V was clipped by 5 bases and J by 4 bases; unmatched bases: 6. Germline assignment: CDR1 SGHRS and CDR2 YFSETQ. CDR3 protein: CASREGQGPYGYTF. For the CDR3, the DNA is TGCGCCAGCAGGGAAGGACAGGGGCCCTATGGCTACACCTTC.

The chain links TRBV28 to TRBJ1-3, with TRBD1 identical over 9 bases. Trimming at V came to 4 bases and at J to 2 bases, leaving 6 bases not matched to a gene. The germline V gene encodes CDR1 MDHEN and CDR2 SYDVKM. CDR3 length: 16 residues. As DNA, the CDR3 is TGTGCCAGCAGTTCCCCCGGACAGGGGACTGGAAACACCATATATTTT. Protein product: CASSSPGQGTGNTIYF. Variable domain in full (rest from reference TRBV28 and TRBJ1-3): DVKVTQSSRYLVKRTGEKVFLECVQDMDHENMFWYRQDPGLGLRLIYFSYDVKMKEKGDIPEGYSVSREKKERFSLILESASTNQTSMYLCASSSPGQGTGNTIYFGEGSWLTVV.

V gene TRBV27 combines with J gene TRBJ2-1; no definite D call. Germline V lookup: CDR1 MNHEY, CDR2 SMNVEV (reference sequence). V shed 2 bases and J shed 0 bases, with 8 bases lying between them. This CDR3 spans 15 amino acids. CDR3 sequence (DNA): TGTGCCAGCAGTTTAGTGGCAAACTCCTACAATGAGCAGTTCTTC. Translated, it gives CASSLVANSYNEQFF.

The J gene is TRBJ1-5, the V gene TRBV27, with 9 bases fitting TRBD1. The CDR3 covers 21 residues. Per the germline V gene, CDR1 is MNHEY and CDR2 is SMNVEV (reference sequence). V shed 5 bases, J shed 0 bases, and the junction held 20 bases outside the gene matches. The CDR3: CASSPGTGSLRGRNSNQPQHF. DNA for the CDR3: TGTGCCAGCAGTCCCGGGACAGGGAGCCTTAGGGGCCGTAATAGCAATCAGCCCCAGCATTTT.

The chain uses TRBV7-2 and TRBJ2-2, with 12 bases matching TRBD2. Germline values: CDR1 SGHTA, CDR2 FQGNSA. The V gene end was trimmed by 1 base and the J gene end by 6 bases; junction bases not matched to a gene: 9. CDR3 length equals 18 residues. The CDR3 here is CASSLGSSGRAQAGELFF. DNA of the CDR3: TGTGCCAGCAGCTTAGGTTCTAGCGGGAGGGCCCAGGCCGGGGAGCTGTTTTTT.

This clone was seen ten or more times. The chain couples TRBV7-2 to TRBJ2-2; TRBD1 matches at 10 bases. This CDR3 spans 16 amino acids. CDR1 SGHTA and CDR2 FQGNSA come from the germline V gene. The trim removed 3 bases at V and 4 bases at J, leaving 5 bases unmatched. The CDR3 bases are TGTGCCAGCAGCTTGATGGGGACAGGGGCCACCGGGGAGCTGTTTTTT. Protein: CASSLMGTGATGELFF.

The chain joins TRBV9 to TRBJ2-7, with TRBD2 matching over 9 bases. Germline CDR1 SGDLS, CDR2 YYNGEE. This CDR3 is 15 amino acids long. J was trimmed by 2 bases and V by 3 bases; bases with no gene match: 6. The CDR3 bases are TGTGCCAGCAGCGGAAGGGCTAGCGGGACCTACGAGCAGTACTTC. Translated, it gives CASSGRASGTYEQYF. Based on the CDR3 plus reference TRBV9 and TRBJ2-7, the full variable domain is DSGVTQTPKHLITATGQRVTLRCSPRSGDLSVYWYQQSLDQGLQFLIQYYNGEERAKGNILERFSAQQFPDLHSELNLSSLELGDSALYFCASSGRASGTYEQYFGPGTRLTVT.

This chain joins TRBV4-2 and TRBJ1-6, with D perhaps TRBD1 (5 bases). V was pared by 1 base and J by 6 bases, with 22 bases between. The CDR3 loop spans 19 amino acids. Germline V gene sequence: CDR1 LGHNA, CDR2 YNFKEQ. The CDR3 protein is CASSQALVGQGSGNSPLHF. CDR3 DNA sequence: TGTGCCAGCAGCCAAGCATTAGTAGGCCAGGGATCCGGTAATTCACCCCTCCACTTT.

The chain has TRBV18 and TRBJ2-1; 12 bases fit TRBD2. The CDR3 consists of 16 residues. The germline V gene encodes CDR1 KGHSH and CDR2 LQKENI. The V and J ends lost 2 bases and 6 bases, in that order; junction bases with no gene match: 5. CDR3 loop: CASSPTPSGGANEQFF. CDR3 nucleotide sequence: TGTGCCAGCTCACCAACCCCTAGCGGGGGGGCCAATGAGCAGTTCTTC.